A single sample is the source of the 10 T cell receptor beta chains below, sequenced in a study of cytomegalovirus exposure and HLA in healthy donors. Vbeta (60) and Jbeta (13) primers were used in the PCR. Repertoires were generated with immunoSEQ multiplex PCR, while TCRdb's copy carries only in-frame clones and drops some. The profile shows about 190,000 clones, about four fifths of them singletons. The material sequenced was PBMCs. The receptors originated from a woman aged 50 to 65 in good health and CMV-seropositive.

This clone has only a few counts. The V gene is TRBV2, the J gene TRBJ1-1; D is uncertain. The CDR3 contains 8 residues. Germline CDR1 is SNHLY and CDR2 is FYNNEI. V shed 2 bases and J shed 14 bases, with 3 bases lying between them. CDR3 sequence reads: CASSERFF. Here the CDR3 DNA reads TGTGCCAGCAGTGAACGGTTCTTT.

The chain carries TRBV5-5 and TRBJ1-2, with D unclear. Trimming cost V 7 bases and J 3 bases, with 13 bases left between them. CDR3 length: 13 amino acids. Germline values: CDR1 SGHKS, CDR2 YYEKEE (reference sequence). The CDR3: CASSEDLDYGYTF. Written as DNA, the CDR3 is TGTGCCAGCTCTGAGGACTTAGACTATGGCTACACCTTC. The entire variable domain, with the rest obtained from reference TRBV5-5 and TRBJ1-2, is as follows: DAGVTQSPTHLIKTRGQQVTLRCSPISGHKSVSWYQQVLGQGPQFIFQYYEKEERGRGNFPDRFSARQFPNYSSELNVNALLLGDSALYLCASSEDLDYGYTFGSGTRLTVV.

The J gene is TRBJ2-5, the V gene TRBV6-6, with D perhaps TRBD1 (5 bases). Trimming stripped 6 bases from V and 5 bases from J, with 10 bases between. Germline V gives CDR1 MNHNY, CDR2 SVGAGI (reference sequence). This CDR3 region has 12 residues. CDR3: CASSQGVETQYF. Written as DNA, the CDR3 is TGTGCCAGCAGCCAAGGGGTGGAGACCCAGTACTTC.

V usage is TRBV19 and J usage is TRBJ2-7; 7 nucleotides align to TRBD1. The V and J ends lost 5 bases and 3 bases, in that order; junction bases with no gene match: 7. The germline V gene encodes CDR1 LNHDA and CDR2 SQIVND (reference sequence). The CDR3 contains 14 residues. CDR3 in amino acids: CASSEPGQSYEQYF. The CDR3 DNA sequence: TGTGCCAGTAGTGAACCGGGACAGAGCTACGAGCAGTACTTC.

The chain couples TRBV7-9 to TRBJ1-1; D not certain. Germline CDR1 is SEHNR and CDR2 is FQNEAQ (reference sequence). V was cut by 1 base and J by 0 bases, with 6 bases left in between. The CDR3 runs 14 residues. The CDR3 region has the DNA TGTGCCAGCAGCTTAGTTACATTGAACACTGAAGCTTTCTTT. Protein: CASSLVTLNTEAFF.

This clone showed up just once. The chain uses TRBV5-6 and TRBJ2-5; TRBD2 matches 15 bases. The end of the DNA aligns better with TRBJ2-7, so the J call may be wrong. CDR1 and CDR2 from the germline V gene are SGHDT and YYEEEE. The CDR3 length is 18 residues. The CDR3 protein is CASSLRTSGGARSYEQYF. The CDR3 DNA sequence: TGTGCCAGCAGCTTGAGGACTAGCGGGGGGGCAAGGTCCTACGAGCAGTACTTC.

This clone has only a few counts. The chain joins TRBV28 to TRBJ2-7; 8 nucleotides match TRBD2. The germline CDR1 and CDR2 sequences are MDHEN and SYDVKM. The length of the CDR3 is 14 residues. V trimming: 7 bases; J trimming: 0 bases; junction bases outside the gene matches: 5. For the CDR3, the DNA is TGTGCCAGCAAATTAGCGGGGAGCTCCTACGAGCAGTACTTC. Its translation: CASKLAGSSYEQYF. The whole variable domain, filled in from reference TRBV28 and TRBJ2-7, reads DVKVTQSSRYLVKRTGEKVFLECVQDMDHENMFWYRQDPGLGLRLIYFSYDVKMKEKGDIPEGYSVSREKKERFSLILESASTNQTSMYLCASKLAGSSYEQYFGPGTRLTVT.

Details on this clone: At one of its ends the junction is not consistent with the germline gene, which may arise from a read error. The V call is TRBV7-7, the J call TRBJ2-5; 8 nucleotides line up with TRBD1. Germline CDR1 is SSHAT and CDR2 is FNYEAQ (reference sequence). The length of the CDR3 is 15 residues. DNA of the CDR3: TGTGCTAGCACCCGAGGACAGGGCTCTTCCGAGACCCAGTACTTC. It encodes CASTRGQGSSETQYF.

This clone turned up a few times. The V and J genes are TRBV29-1 and TRBJ1-2, with 7 positions matching TRBD1. CDR3 length: 10 residues. Germline-derived CDR1 and CDR2 are SQVTM and ANQGSEA. Trimming cost V 3 bases and J 8 bases; bases outside gene matches: 0. The CDR3 is CSVEGQGYTF. CDR3 sequence (DNA): TGCAGCGTTGAGGGACAGGGCTACACCTTC.

On this clone itself: Additional DNA sequences in this sample encode the identical CDR3. This chain uses TRBV28 with TRBJ2-3; 7 bases line up with TRBD2. CDR3 length: 14 residues. J gave up 4 bases and V 5 bases, and 6 bases lay outside the gene matches. The germline V gene encodes CDR1 MDHEN and CDR2 SYDVKM. The CDR3 spells CASSPRAGADTQYF. CDR3 sequence (DNA): TGTGCCAGCAGTCCCCGGGCGGGGGCAGATACGCAGTATTTT.